The 20 T cell receptor beta chains below were found in one sample sequenced in a study of cytomegalovirus exposure and HLA in healthy donors. PCR used 60 Vbeta primers and 13 Jbeta primers. The assay was immunoSEQ multiplex PCR, and TCRdb's table has in-frame clones only and misses some. Of 76,000 or so clones listed, 65% to 85% are singletons. Input material: PBMCs. These receptors were collected from a middle-aged woman in good health and CMV-seropositive.

V and J are TRBV5-4 and TRBJ1-2; TRBD1 matches 12 bases. From germline, CDR1 is SGHNT and CDR2 YYREEE (reference sequence). J lost 6 bases, V lost 4 bases, and 7 bases had no gene match. CDR3 size: 15 residues. CDR3 loop: CASSQQGQGAHGYTF. For the CDR3, the DNA is TGTGCCAGCAGCCAACAGGGACAGGGGGCGCATGGCTACACCTTC.

This clone has only one observation. The chain links TRBV2 to TRBJ2-3, with D perhaps TRBD2 (7 bases). This CDR3 is 16 amino acids long. The germline V gene encodes CDR1 SNHLY and CDR2 FYNNEI. V shed 6 bases and J shed 5 bases, with 21 bases lying between them. CDR3 bases: TGTGCCAGCAGCCTCAATCGGGCGGGGGCAGGAGATACGCAGTATTTT. It translates to CASSLNRAGAGDTQYF.

The chain uses TRBV5-6 and TRBJ2-7; possible D gene TRBD2, 5 bases. This CDR3 spans 13 amino acids. Germline-derived CDR1 and CDR2 are SGHDT and YYEEEE. Trimming removed 4 bases at V and 1 base at J, with 9 bases between. The CDR3 DNA is TGTGCCAGCAGCGTTGGCGGGTCCTACGAGCAGTACTTC. Its translation: CASSVGGSYEQYF. Complete variable domain (other parts from reference TRBV5-6 and TRBJ2-7): DAGVTQSPTHLIKTRGQQVTLRCSPKSGHDTVSWYQQALGQGPQFIFQYYEEEERQRGNFPDRFSGHQFPNYSSELNVNALLLGDSALYLCASSVGGSYEQYFGPGTRLTVT.

The chain employs TRBV4-3 and TRBJ1-4; possible D gene TRBD1, 6 bases. From germline, CDR1 is LGHNA and CDR2 YSLEER. V shed 1 base and J shed 0 bases, with 12 bases lying between them. The CDR3 is 17 amino acids. The CDR3 loop is CASSQGTAVATNEKLFF. The CDR3 DNA reads as TGCGCCAGCAGCCAAGGGACAGCCGTTGCAACTAATGAAAAACTGTTTTTT.

The chain joins TRBV30 to TRBJ2-5, with D possibly TRBD2 on 5 matching bases. The germline V gene encodes CDR1 GTSNPN and CDR2 SVGIG (reference sequence). Trimming cost V 0 bases and J 1 base, with 9 bases left between them. The CDR3 covers 14 residues. The CDR3 protein is CAWSVRGFQETQYF. For the CDR3, the DNA is TGTGCCTGGAGTGTTAGAGGGTTCCAAGAGACCCAGTACTTC.

The chain has TRBV14 and TRBJ2-1, with TRBD2 as a possible D gene (6 bases). This CDR3 spans 16 amino acids. The V and J ends lost 0 bases and 3 bases respectively, with 12 bases between them. Germline CDR1 is SGHDN and CDR2 is FVKESK. The CDR3, as DNA: TGTGCCAGCAGCCAAGATCGGGGGATAAGCTACAATGAGCAGTTCTTC. Residues: CASSQDRGISYNEQFF.

This chain connects TRBV30 to TRBJ1-2; no firm D call. V shed 7 bases and J shed 1 base, with 7 bases lying between them. Germline CDR1 is GTSNPN and CDR2 is SVGIG (reference sequence). This CDR3 contains 11 residues. CDR3 in DNA: TGTGCCTTCGGGATTAACTATGGCTACACCTTC. Its translation: CAFGINYGYTF.

The CDR3 DNA is TGTGCCAGCAGGTACGGGGTCTTTGCCACCTACGAGCAGTACTTC. This sequence encodes CASRYGVFATYEQYF. The V gene is TRBV28, the J gene TRBJ2-7, with D perhaps matching TRBD2 (5 bases). Trimming removed 6 bases at V and 2 bases at J, with 17 bases between. Looked up from germline, CDR1 is MDHEN and CDR2 is SYDVKM. The CDR3 has 15 residues.

This sequence joins TRBV7-2 and TRBJ1-5; TRBD1 agrees at 7 bases. The trim removed 1 base at V and 0 bases at J, leaving 3 bases unmatched. The CDR3 consists of 16 residues. Germline-derived CDR1 and CDR2 are SGHTA and FQGNSA. The CDR3 nucleotides read TGTGCCAGCAGCTTAGGGGACAGTTATAGCAATCAGCCCCAGCATTTT. Translated, it gives CASSLGDSYSNQPQHF. Together with reference TRBV7-2 and TRBJ1-5, the CDR3 gives the full variable domain: GAGVSQSPSNKVTEKGKDVELRCDPISGHTALYWYRQSLGQGLEFLIYFQGNSAPDKSGLPSDRFSAERTGGSVSTLTIQRTQQEDSAVYLCASSLGDSYSNQPQHFGDGTRLSIL.

J is TRBJ1-3 and V is TRBV4-3; TRBD1 might be the D (6 bases). CDR1 and CDR2 from the germline V gene are LGHNA and YSLEER. The CDR3 sequence is 16 residues long. V gave up 0 bases and J gave up 4 bases, with 13 bases separating them. Written as DNA, the CDR3 is TGCGCCAGCAGCCAAGAACGGGGGGCGCGCGGAAACACCATATATTTT. Protein: CASSQERGARGNTIYF.

The chain is built from TRBV28 and TRBJ2-7; 7 bases are a match to TRBD1. Germline CDR1 MDHEN, CDR2 SYDVKM. The CDR3 is 13 residues long. J gave up 4 bases and V 6 bases, and 6 bases lay outside the gene matches. The CDR3 protein is CASSLDRAYEQYF. The CDR3 coding sequence is TGTGCCAGCAGCCTCGACAGGGCGTACGAGCAGTACTTC.

This chain joins TRBV10-2 and TRBJ1-6; 10 bases are a match to TRBD1. The length of the CDR3 is 15 residues. V trimming: 6 bases; J trimming: 7 bases; junction bases outside the gene matches: 6. Germline CDR1 and CDR2: WSHSY and SAAADI. The CDR3 protein is CASRQGQGWNSPLHF. The CDR3 bases are TGCGCCAGCAGACAGGGACAGGGGTGGAATTCACCCCTCCACTTT.

The rearrangement uses TRBV9 and TRBJ2-7; the match to TRBD2 covers 12 bases. Trimming cost V 3 bases and J 4 bases; bases outside gene matches: 8. Germline loops: CDR1 SGDLS, CDR2 YYNGEE. The CDR3 sequence is 16 residues long. The CDR3 spells CASSATPGLAGYEQYF. The CDR3 DNA reads TGTGCCAGCAGCGCGACGCCGGGACTAGCGGGTTACGAGCAGTACTTC.

The CDR3 DNA is TGTGCCAGCCGAGGGGGGACAGACCTCTATGGCTACACCTTC. Translated: CASRGGTDLYGYTF. The chain couples TRBV6-5 to TRBJ1-2, with 7 bases fitting TRBD1. After removal of 8 bases from V and 4 bases from J, the junction contained 10 bases not matched to a gene. Germline assignment: CDR1 MNHEY and CDR2 SVGAGI. There are 14 residues in the CDR3.

The chain is built from TRBV7-9 and TRBJ1-2, with a possible D match to TRBD1 (5 bases). There are 14 residues in the CDR3. Trimming took off 1 base at V and 3 bases at J, with 9 bases between the two ends. Looked up from germline, CDR1 is SEHNR and CDR2 is FQNEAQ (reference sequence). CDR3 bases: TGTGCCAGCAGCTTAGAAGGCAGGGACTATGGCTACACCTTC. This encodes CASSLEGRDYGYTF.

In DNA form, the CDR3 reads TGTGCCAGCAGTGAAGCTCCAGGGTGGGGTAATTCACCCCTCCACTTT. Amino acid sequence: CASSEAPGWGNSPLHF. The chain employs TRBV6-1 and TRBJ1-6; D perhaps matches TRBD1 (5 bases). The ends were cut back, 0 bases at V and 6 bases at J, with 12 bases in the middle. This CDR3 is built from 16 residues. Germline V gives CDR1 MNHNS, CDR2 SASEGT.

The chain is built from TRBV7-9 and TRBJ2-7; D not certain. Per germline, CDR1 SEHNR and CDR2 FQNEAQ (reference sequence). The CDR3 totals 11 residues. Trimming took 4 bases from V and 2 from J, leaving 3 bases between them. CDR3 nucleotide sequence: TGTGCCAGCAGCTCCACCTACGAGCAGTACTTC. Encoded protein: CASSSTYEQYF.

This clone has just one count. V gene TRBV9 combines with J gene TRBJ1-1, with 7 bases identical to TRBD1. From germline, CDR1 is SGDLS and CDR2 YYNGEE. V was clipped by 2 bases and J by 2 bases; unmatched bases: 9. This CDR3 is 16 amino acids long. The DNA of the CDR3 is TGTGCCAGCAGCGTTACAGCAGGGGGTTTTAACACTGAAGCTTTCTTT. Protein sequence: CASSVTAGGFNTEAFF.

The chain links TRBV29-1 to TRBJ2-3, with D maybe TRBD2 (5 bases). Germline CDR1 reads SQVTM; CDR2 reads ANQGSEA. The CDR3 runs 14 residues. Trimming stripped 1 base from V and 3 bases from J, with 11 bases between. The CDR3 coding sequence is TGCAGCGTTGAAGGGGATTGGAGGACAGATACGCAGTATTTT. This gives the protein CSVEGDWRTDTQYF.

The rearrangement joins TRBV27 to TRBJ1-5; D unclear. V dropped 4 bases and J dropped 4 bases, with 11 bases sitting between them. The length of the CDR3 is 14 residues. From germline, CDR1 is MNHEY and CDR2 SMNVEV (reference sequence). Here the CDR3 reads CASSSDATNQPQHF. The CDR3 bases are TGTGCCAGCAGTTCCGACGCGACAAATCAGCCCCAGCATTTT.